This T cell receptor (beta chain) was obtained from a study of monozygotic twins with inflammatory bowel disease (dated by TCRdb to between 2017 and 2020). For the wider study: The complete study included about 30 monozygotic twin pairs: 19 IBD-discordant Danish pairs and nine German pairs, of which four were IBD-concordant and five were IBD-discordant. Disease-associated traits were sought mainly through comparisons between IBD patients and their genetically identical healthy co-twins within discordant pairs. Each individual had, on average, about 151 000 unique TCRalpha sequences and 181 000 unique TCRbeta sequences available for analysis. Findings and caveats that apply to the study as a whole: Concordant and discordant twins showed no difference in repertoire similarity, possibly because of limited statistical power. Measured by the inverse Simpson index, TCRbeta repertoire diversity was lower in IBD patients than in their healthy co-twins. Because patients were on differing immunosuppressive treatments, the repertoires may have picked up extra background noise and inter-individual variability. Distinction between different T cell subtypes could not be achieved in the analysis. The results gave no support for a single strong signal or clonotype linked to IBD. IBD patients shared fewer clonotypes with other individuals than healthy twins did, most markedly in patients showing signs of disease activity.

CDR1 SGHDT and CDR2 YYEEEE are derived from the germline V gene. The CDR3 spans 20 residues, from the cysteine through the phenylalanine. Only the protein is on record. To note about this clonotype: The antigen it binds to is not known.

From each donor, a roughly 2.7 ml peripheral blood sample was collected into PAXgene tubes and stored at -80 degrees C. Without T cell sorting, total RNA was isolated from whole blood using the PAXgene blood miRNA kit on an automated QIAcube. Peripheral blood from monozygotic twin pairs, either concordant or discordant for inflammatory bowel disease, underwent deep TCRalpha and TCRbeta repertoire profiling that used unique molecular barcoding. Smoking habits were recorded for all twin pairs, with individuals classified as current, former or never smokers. The library relied on 5' RACE. The input for every TCR library was around 4,000 ng of total RNA. For each sample, cDNA synthesis with SMARTScribe reverse transcriptase was split into eight separate reactions. During cDNA synthesis, template switching introduced unique molecular identifiers that contained a 6-nucleotide sample barcode. Amplification of TCRalpha and TCRbeta cDNA involved two nested PCRs of 16 and 9 cycles, and each PCR was followed by bead purification. Before amplification, the cDNA was treated with uracil DNA-glycosylase and purified using the QIAquick PCR purification kit. In the second PCR, Illumina TruSeq-compatible adapters and sample-specific barcodes were added. TapeStation and Qubit were used to check library quality and concentration, and roughly 5 ng of each library went into the pool. Sequencing of the pooled libraries was done on an Illumina HiSeq2500 single-index Rapid Run using custom sequencing primers and 2 x 100 bp reads. The published analysis was carried out like this. MiGEC version 1.2.6 was used for UMI-based consensus assembly, which corrected PCR and sequencing errors. MiXCR version 2.1.1 was used for V(D)J alignment, clonotype assembly and CDR3 extraction. Gene usage, clonotype sharing and MAIT/NKT TCR abundance were normalised by analysing the top 1000, 10 000 and 20 000 clonotypes per sample. Diversity was computed as the inverse Simpson index with the vegan R package after downsampling to 27 000 UMIs. Statistical testing used paired Mann-Whitney U tests on the discordant twin pairs and applied Benjamini-Hochberg correction for multiple testing. TCRdb reprocessed the public reads and reports one entry per CDR3 protein sequence, without DNA. It is TCRdb's table, rather than the study itself, that gives the V and J calls and clone size. The table for this sample shows about 450,000 distinct CDR3 sequences. Of the sample, 2% to 2.5% falls within the top ten clones.

The chain couples TRBV5-6 to TRBJ2-1; TCRdb returns TRBD2, unconfirmable since there is no DNA. The sequence came from a human donor with ulcerative colitis or Crohn's disease, or a healthy co-twin of an affected twin (not recorded which). The sequencing sample was made of blood. This receptor has the CDR3 CASSVTYAGGLVGKYNEQFF.